This TCR beta chain was found in a study of blood T cell repertoires in COVID-19. Study information: T cells, B-cell-depleted T cells, or PBMCs supplied cDNA or gDNA.

Using immunoSEQ multiplex PCR, the repertoire was profiled, and TCRdb retains in-frame clones only, with some absent. The repertoire holds more than 250,000 clones, with roughly 80% as singletons. In terms of age and location, participants ranged from roughly 18 to 90 years and lived in fewer than 30 US areas. Germline V CDR1 and CDR2: LNHDA, SQIVND (reference sequence). Trimming removed 8 bases at V and 4 bases at J, with 18 bases between. This CDR3 has 15 amino acids. Sequencing used PBMCs or T cells enriched from blood (not recorded which). The sequence was obtained from a man aged 35 to 55 who had been exposed to COVID-19. This chain uses TRBV19 with TRBJ2-1; perhaps TRBD1 as D (6 bases). This CDR3 is CASSWDNTIYNEQFF. The CDR3 coding sequence is TGTGCCAGTTCCTGGGACAACACAATATACAATGAGCAGTTCTTC.